The subject of this entry is one T cell receptor beta chain. This sample was included in a study of T-cell reconstitution after alpha-beta-depleted transplantation in children. The CDR3 covers 15 residues. The V segment lost 3 bases and the J segment 7 bases; nucleotides outside the gene matches: 12. The germline V gene encodes CDR1 GTSNPN and CDR2 SVGIG (reference sequence). Library preparation (for TCRbeta) was performed with unique molecular identifiers. TCRdb itself ran the PCR reads through MiXCR, one entry per CDR3 protein. This table has around 960,000 distinct CDR3 sequences, roughly 29% appearing once.

The origin of this receptor is a boy younger than two who had a stem cell transplant for SCID, so the T cells may come from the graft donor. The sample consisted of PBMCs, mostly from graft donor cells, taken 360 days after TCRalphabeta/CD19-depleted stem cell transplant. The genes are TRBV30 and TRBJ1-3; 7 bases line up with TRBD1. The CDR3 DNA reads as TGTGCCTGGAGGATCCGAATACAGGGGACGAACACCATATATTTT. Translating gives CAWRIRIQGTNTIYF.